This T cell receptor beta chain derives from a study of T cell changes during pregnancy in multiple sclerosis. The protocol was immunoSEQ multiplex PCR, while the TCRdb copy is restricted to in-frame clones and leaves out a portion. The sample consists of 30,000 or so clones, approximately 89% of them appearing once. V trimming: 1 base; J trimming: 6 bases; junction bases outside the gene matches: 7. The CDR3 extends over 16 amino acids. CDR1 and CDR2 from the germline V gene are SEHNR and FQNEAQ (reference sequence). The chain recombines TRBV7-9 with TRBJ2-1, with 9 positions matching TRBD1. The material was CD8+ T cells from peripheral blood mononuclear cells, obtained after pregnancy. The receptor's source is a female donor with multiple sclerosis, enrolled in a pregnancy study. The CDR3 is CASSLDRGRTRNEQFF. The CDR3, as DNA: TGTGCCAGCAGCTTAGACAGGGGGCGGACCCGCAATGAGCAGTTCTTC.